The rows below give T cell receptor beta chains drawn from one sample of a study of T cell repertoires in cytomegalovirus infection. Via MiXCR, TCRdb re-called the reads, giving one row per CDR3 protein. The top ten clones hold about an eighth of a sample with 900,000 to 950,000 distinct CDR3 sequences, roughly a third of them seen once. No antigen has been identified for these receptors. The specimen was cultured CD8+ T cells from PBMCs, collected from culture after CMV antigen stimulation. The receptors were sampled from a human donor in good health (CMV status not recorded). Some clones in this sample may be carry-over from other donors' samples. The CDR3 runs from the conserved cysteine through the conserved F or W. A D gene is named only where the DNA matches it firmly. Size values are once, few and many counts, or a class for expanded clones, and some rows have none.

cdr3_aa cdr3_nt j_call v_call d_call clone_size
CASSEGGAGTGELFF TGTGCCAGCAGTGAAGGGGGGGCGGGCACCGGGGAGCTGTTTTTT TRBJ2-2 TRBV2 NA NA
CATLRTDYGYTF TGTGCCACTCTCCGGACAGATTATGGCTACACCTTC TRBJ1-2 TRBV6-1 NA few
CASSLASGAFFEQYF TGTGCCAGCAGCTTAGCCTCTGGGGCCTTCTTCGAGCAGTACTTC TRBJ2-7 TRBV7-3 NA NA
CASSSGTNQPQHF TGTGCCAGCAGCTCAGGGACGAATCAGCCCCAGCATTTT TRBJ1-5 TRBV7-6 NA many
CASSVATENQPQHF TGTGCCAGCAGCGTAGCGACTGAAAATCAGCCCCAGCATTTT TRBJ1-5 TRBV7-9 NA NA
CASSYGSKYNEQFF TGTGCCAGCAGTTACGGCAGCAAGTACAATGAGCAGTTCTTC TRBJ2-1 TRBV6-5 NA few
CASTMTSPALDEQFF TGTGCCAGTACCATGACTAGCCCGGCTTTAGATGAGCAGTTCTTC TRBJ2-1 TRBV19 TRBD2 few
CASSEGGGGNYGYTF TGTGCCAGCAGTGAAGGAGGGGGGGGGAACTATGGCTACACCTTC TRBJ1-2 TRBV2 NA once
CASSEDRVTSQPQHF TGTGCCAGCAGTGAAGACAGGGTTACGTCTCAGCCCCAGCATTTT TRBJ1-5 TRBV6-1 NA few
CASSLFSAGKNIQYF TGTGCCAGCAGTTTATTTTCTGCGGGCAAAAACATTCAGTACTTC TRBJ2-4 TRBV27 NA NA
CASSLWDRLDNEQFF TGTGCCAGCAGCCTTTGGGACAGACTTGACAATGAGCAGTTCTTC TRBJ2-1 TRBV13 TRBD1 NA
CASSYRPDTGELFF TGTGCCAGCAGCTACCGGCCGGACACCGGGGAGCTGTTTTTT TRBJ2-2 TRBV7-2 NA many
CASSLEGRSYEQYF TGTGCCAGCAGCTTAGAGGGCAGATCCTACGAGCAGTACTTC TRBJ2-7 TRBV7-4 NA NA
CAISESRDLCIPGELFF TGTGCCATCAGTGAGTCGAGAGACCTATGCATCCCCGGGGAGCTGTTTTTT TRBJ2-2 TRBV10-3 NA few
CASSLSDRGQGAPGETQYF TGTGCCAGCAGTTTATCCGACAGGGGGCAGGGAGCACCAGGGGAGACCCAGTACTTC TRBJ2-5 TRBV27 TRBD1 few
CASSTPGQGKDTGELFF TGTGCCAGCAGCACTCCGGGACAGGGAAAGGACACCGGGGAGCTGTTTTTT TRBJ2-2 TRBV7-2 TRBD1 many
CSAREGQGPNWNTGELFF TGCAGTGCTAGAGAAGGGCAGGGGCCCAACTGGAACACCGGGGAGCTGTTTTTT TRBJ2-2 TRBV20-1 NA once
CASSLVPLTSGGRETQYF TGTGCCAGCAGCTTAGTCCCGTTGACTAGCGGGGGAAGAGAGACCCAGTACTTC TRBJ2-5 TRBV7-4 TRBD2 NA
CASGFTLAGGPEGQNEQFF TGTGCTAGTGGTTTTACTCTAGCGGGGGGGCCTGAGGGACAGAATGAGCAGTTCTTC TRBJ2-1 TRBV12-5 TRBD2 NA
CSATPRPPTTYEQYF TGCAGTGCTACCCCTAGGCCTCCGACCACCTACGAGCAGTACTTC TRBJ2-7 TRBV20-1 NA NA
CASSQRSTDTQYF TGTGCCAGCAGCCAAAGGTCCACAGATACGCAGTATTTT TRBJ2-3 TRBV12-3/TRBV12-4 NA NA
CASSPGPGNQPQHF TGTGCCAGCAGCCCCGGGCCCGGCAATCAGCCCCAGCATTTT TRBJ1-5 TRBV7-9 NA NA
CASSYEAGGHNEQFF TGTGCCAGCAGTTACGAAGCGGGGGGGCACAATGAGCAGTTCTTC TRBJ2-1 TRBV6-2/TRBV6-3 TRBD2 NA
CASGLPPPVF TGTGCTAGTGGTTTGCCCCCCCCCGTCTTC TRBJ2-1 TRBV12-5 NA NA
CASTLTGGGETQYF TGTGCCAGCACCCTTACGGGGGGTGGCGAGACCCAGTACTTC TRBJ2-5 TRBV12-3/TRBV12-4 TRBD2 NA
CASEPNTGELFF TGTGCCAGCGAACCGAACACCGGGGAGCTGTTTTTT TRBJ2-2 TRBV7-6 NA many
CASKTVRDSNIQYF TGTGCCAGCAAGACAGTTCGGGATTCAAACATTCAGTACTTC TRBJ2-4 TRBV27 NA NA
CASSSQPGGGADNEQFF TGTGCCAGCAGTTCTCAGCCAGGCGGGGGGGCCGACAATGAGCAGTTCTTC TRBJ2-1 TRBV12-3/TRBV12-4 TRBD2 once
CATQPTGSGQETQYF TGTGCCACCCAGCCGACAGGGTCAGGCCAAGAGACCCAGTACTTC TRBJ2-5 TRBV24-1 TRBD1 NA
CASSLGVTGWTDTQYF TGTGCCAGCAGCTTGGGGGTGACAGGGTGGACAGATACGCAGTATTTT TRBJ2-3 TRBV5-6 TRBD1 NA
CASSEWGDTEAFF TGCGCCAGCAGTGAGTGGGGGGACACTGAAGCTTTCTTT TRBJ1-1 TRBV10-2 NA few
CASSPTGFPYNEQFF TGTGCCAGCAGTCCTACAGGGTTCCCCTACAATGAGCAGTTCTTC TRBJ2-1 TRBV12-3/TRBV12-4 NA few
CVSSFNGRPGDEQFF TGTGTCAGCTCCTTCAATGGACGGCCCGGGGATGAGCAGTTCTTC TRBJ2-1 TRBV6-2/TRBV6-3 NA NA
CASSYSSDTQYF TGTGCCAGCAGTTACTCCTCAGATACGCAGTATTTT TRBJ2-3 TRBV6-2/TRBV6-3 NA many
CSAPGFPEAFF TGCAGTGCTCCTGGGTTCCCTGAAGCTTTCTTT TRBJ1-1 TRBV20-1 NA few
CATSDFKGTSRHEQYF TGTGCCACCAGTGATTTTAAGGGGACTAGTCGTCACGAGCAGTACTTC TRBJ2-7 TRBV24-1 TRBD2 NA
CASSPRTPSNYGYTF TGTGCCAGCAGCCCAAGGACGCCTTCTAACTATGGCTACACCTTC TRBJ1-2 TRBV5-5 NA few